What follows is one T cell receptor beta chain and its context. The sample originates from a study of T cells in tuberculosis. Thawed, overnight-rested PBMC were stained with GMM-loaded CD1B tetramer, viability dye and anti-CD3, then sorted. C32 glucose monomycolate from Rhodococcus equi was loaded onto the CD1B tetramers. Tetramer-negative cells, approximately 110,000 per donor, were also sorted. The data were produced by immunoSEQ multiplex PCR, yet TCRdb's version contains in-frame clones alone and is incomplete. The sample has 80,000 to 100,000 clones; roughly 90% are singletons. Germline CDR1 and CDR2: SGHVS and FNYEAQ. The CDR3 covers 14 residues. Trimming removed 0 bases at V and 0 bases at J, with 5 bases between.

The gene calls are TRBV7-6 and TRBJ1-1, with D hard to call. The origin of this receptor is an adult woman with latent tuberculosis. Sequenced material: CD1b-GMM tetramer-negative cells sorted from PBMCs. DNA for the CDR3: TGTGCCAGCAGCTTAGCCGACATGAACACTGAAGCTTTCTTT. Protein: CASSLADMNTEAFF.